The TCR beta chain described here comes from a study of graft-versus-host responses after intestinal transplantation. Study results and limitations: Across patients carrying graft-donor T cell macrochimerism, allografts held high graft-versus-host to host-versus-graft clonal ratios.

TCRdb's table, derived via immunoSEQ multiplex PCR, lists solely in-frame clones and lacks some. The table has 35,000 to 40,000 clones, around 96% seen once; the top ten hold approximately 0.71%. There are 13 residues in the CDR3. Deletions cut 4 bases from V and 4 bases from J, with 9 bases between. The germline CDR1 and CDR2 sequences are SGDLS and YYNGEE. A remark on this clone: Antigen unknown.

The chain is built from TRBV9 and TRBJ1-3, with D unresolved. The sequence came from a human patient who received an intestinal transplant, so some T cells may come from the graft donor. The source was PBMCs, collected 16 days after intestinal transplant. The DNA of the CDR3 is TGTGCCAGCAGCCCCTCTCCGGGAAACACCATATATTTT. Protein sequence: CASSPSPGNTIYF.